This TCR beta chain was observed in a study of PD-L1 blockade in urothelial cancer. On the study more broadly: Between 0 and 3 chemotherapy regimens preceded treatment for each patient.

The time point here: pretreatment peripheral blood. The CDR3 covers 15 residues. CDR1 MNHEY and CDR2 SVGAGI come from the germline V gene. The junction had 10 bases not matched to a gene; V was cut back by 5 bases and J by 7 bases. A remark on this clone: What it binds is unknown.

General observations from the study: Greater 3-week expansion of tumor-associated blood clones was recorded for durable-benefit patients.

Sequenced by immunoSEQ multiplex PCR; TCRdb stores in-frame clones only, minus some. The table shows 70,000 or so clones, with about 90% occurring only once. The material was PBMCs, obtained around atezolizumab (anti-PD-L1) treatment. The sequence came from a man aged 70 or older with urothelial cancer. This chain connects TRBV6-5 to TRBJ1-5; 8 nucleotides line up with TRBD1. CDR3 protein: CASSASGGAYQPQHF. The CDR3 DNA reads TGTGCCAGCAGTGCATCAGGGGGCGCTTACCAGCCCCAGCATTTT.